This TCR beta chain was profiled in a study of identical twins. Addition of a universal primer site occurred through template switching, and cDNA carried unique molecular identifiers. TCRdb itself ran the 5' RACE reads through MiXCR, one entry per CDR3 protein. The table shows hundreds of thousands of distinct CDR3 sequences, with roughly 18% occurring only once. All donors comprised healthy Caucasians. On this clonotype: As yet, its antigen is unknown.

Study conclusions and caveats: Monozygotic twins shared more out-of-frame TCR alpha than recombination models predicted. The more abundant beta clonotypes in cord blood had fewer insertions, and memory repertoires did not show this.

V shed 0 bases and J 9 bases; nucleotides not matched to a gene: 8. Germline loops: CDR1 GTSNPN, CDR2 SVGIG (reference sequence). The CDR3 sequence is 14 residues long. The data also belong to a second study, concerning T cells expressing NK-cell markers.

The sequencing sample was made of PBMCs. The chain combines TRBV30 with TRBJ2-1; 7 bases map to TRBD2. The TCR originated in a woman aged 18-35 years in good health. The CDR3 sequence is CAWSVPSGGGEQFF. DNA of the CDR3: TGTGCCTGGAGTGTCCCTAGCGGTGGCGGTGAGCAGTTCTTC.